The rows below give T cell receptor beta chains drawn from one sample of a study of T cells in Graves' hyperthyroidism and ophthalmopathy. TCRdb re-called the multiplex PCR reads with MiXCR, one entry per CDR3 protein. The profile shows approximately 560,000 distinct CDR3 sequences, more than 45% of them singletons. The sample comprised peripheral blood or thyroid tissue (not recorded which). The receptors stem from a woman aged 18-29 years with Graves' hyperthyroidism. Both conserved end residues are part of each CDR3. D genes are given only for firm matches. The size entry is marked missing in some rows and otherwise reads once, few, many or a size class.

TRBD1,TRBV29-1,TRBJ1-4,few,CSVGAGTGNEKLFF,TGCAGCGTGGGAGCCGGGACAGGAAATGAAAAACTGTTTTTT
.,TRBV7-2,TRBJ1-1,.,CASSFSGWAAQNTEAFF,TGTGCCAGCAGCTTCTCGGGGTGGGCAGCACAGAACACTGAAGCTTTCTTT
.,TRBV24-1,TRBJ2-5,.,CASTQRDWEETQYF,TGTGCCAGCACCCAAAGGGATTGGGAAGAGACCCAGTACTTC
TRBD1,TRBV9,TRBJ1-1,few,CASGVDRANTEAFF,TGTGCCAGCGGCGTGGACAGGGCAAACACTGAAGCTTTCTTT
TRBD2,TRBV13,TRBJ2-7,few,CASSAGLADTYEQYF,TGTGCCAGCAGCGCGGGACTAGCGGATACCTACGAGCAGTACTTC
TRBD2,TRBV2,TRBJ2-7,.,CASSHLGLPYEQYF,TGTGCCAGCAGCCATCTGGGACTACCGTACGAGCAGTACTTC
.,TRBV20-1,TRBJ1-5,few,CSARDEGDQPQHF,TGCAGTGCTAGAGATGAGGGGGATCAGCCCCAGCATTTT
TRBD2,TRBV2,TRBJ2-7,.,CASGQRGGYEQYF,TGTGCCAGCGGGCAGCGGGGGGGCTACGAGCAGTACTTC
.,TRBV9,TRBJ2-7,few,CASSQVPGIYEQYF,TGTGCCAGCAGCCAAGTACCGGGGATCTACGAGCAGTACTTC
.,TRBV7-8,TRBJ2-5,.,CASSLDGGTSDF,TGTGCCAGCAGCTTAGACGGAGGGACCAGTGACTTC
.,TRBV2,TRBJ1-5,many,CASSVEGQPQHF,TGTGCCAGCAGTGTGGAAGGTCAGCCCCAGCATTTT
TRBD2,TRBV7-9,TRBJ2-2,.,CASSPGDAGAANTGELFF,TGTGCCAGCAGCCCCGGGGATGCGGGAGCGGCGAACACCGGGGAGCTGTTTTTT
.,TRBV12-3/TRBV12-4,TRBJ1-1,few,CASSFSGLTEAFF,TGTGCCAGCAGTTTTTCAGGGTTGACTGAAGCTTTCTTT
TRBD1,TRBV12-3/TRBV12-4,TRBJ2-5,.,CASSRGTGVETQYF,TGTGCCAGCAGCCGAGGGACAGGAGTGGAGACCCAGTACTTC
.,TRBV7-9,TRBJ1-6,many,CASSLAGGTPLHF,TGTGCCAGCAGCTTAGCGGGGGGAACACCCCTCCACTTT
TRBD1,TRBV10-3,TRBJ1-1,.,CAISEPGTGPNTEAFF,TGTGCCATCAGTGAGCCCGGGACAGGGCCGAACACTGAAGCTTTCTTT
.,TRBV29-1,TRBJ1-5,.,CSLGGGANQPQHF,TGCAGCCTCGGGGGAGGCGCGAATCAGCCCCAGCATTTT
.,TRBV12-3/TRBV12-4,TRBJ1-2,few,CASRVTWLEGYGYTF,TGTGCCAGCAGGGTTACTTGGTTGGAGGGGTATGGCTACACCTTC
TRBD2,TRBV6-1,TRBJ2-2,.,CASRPSGVANTGELFF,TGTGCCAGCAGGCCTAGCGGGGTCGCGAACACCGGGGAGCTGTTTTTT
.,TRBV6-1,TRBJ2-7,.,CASSRPATGWDEQYF,TGTGCCAGCAGTCGTCCAGCTACGGGGTGGGACGAGCAGTACTTC
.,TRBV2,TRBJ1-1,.,CASSSMDRPNTEAFF,TGTGCCAGCAGCTCCATGGACAGACCAAACACTGAAGCTTTCTTT
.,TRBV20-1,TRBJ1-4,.,CSAHRAAGEKLFF,TGCAGTGCTCACCGGGCCGCGGGCGAAAAACTGTTTTTT
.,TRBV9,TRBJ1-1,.,CASSVGGGWGTEAFF,TGTGCCAGCAGCGTAGGAGGAGGGTGGGGCACTGAAGCTTTCTTT
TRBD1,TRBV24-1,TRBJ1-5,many,CATSDSQGASVNQPQHF,TGTGCCACCAGTGACTCTCAGGGGGCGAGTGTCAATCAGCCCCAGCATTTT
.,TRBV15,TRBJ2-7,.,CATKFGGGPYEQYF,TGTGCCACCAAGTTCGGTGGGGGACCCTACGAGCAGTACTTC
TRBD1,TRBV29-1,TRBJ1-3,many,CSVETDRASTIYF,TGCAGCGTTGAAACGGACAGGGCGAGCACCATATATTTT
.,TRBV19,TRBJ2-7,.,CASSTRTGGYEQYF,TGTGCCAGTAGTACCCGGACAGGAGGGTACGAGCAGTACTTC
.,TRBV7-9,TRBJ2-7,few,CASSPRNYEQYF,TGTGCCAGCAGCCCCCGTAACTACGAGCAGTACTTC
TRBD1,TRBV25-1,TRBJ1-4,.,CASSDRQGQEKLFF,TGTGCCAGCAGTGATCGACAGGGGCAAGAAAAACTGTTTTTT
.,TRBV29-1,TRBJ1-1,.,CSVEGREGGTEAFF,TGCAGCGTTGAAGGGCGTGAGGGTGGAACTGAAGCTTTCTTT
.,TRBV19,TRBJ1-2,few,CASSGPEGAYGYTF,TGTGCCAGTAGTGGCCCCGAGGGAGCCTATGGCTACACCTTC
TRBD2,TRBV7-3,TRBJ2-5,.,CASRPRVSGRDQETQYF,TGTGCCAGCAGACCAAGAGTCAGCGGGAGGGACCAAGAGACCCAGTACTTC
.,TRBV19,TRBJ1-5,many,CASSSDGNQPQHF,TGTGCCAGCAGCTCCGACGGCAATCAGCCCCAGCATTTT
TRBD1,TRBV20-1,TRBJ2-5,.,CSARPGTAQETQYF,TGCAGTGCTAGACCCGGGACAGCCCAAGAGACCCAGTACTTC